This T cell receptor (beta chain) was profiled in a study of cytomegalovirus exposure and HLA in healthy donors. Trimming pared 8 bases from V and 5 bases from J, leaving 16 bases between. This CDR3 spans 14 amino acids. The germline V gene has CDR1 SNHLY and CDR2 FYNNEI. The method was immunoSEQ multiplex PCR; TCRdb's version includes in-frame clones alone and lacks a portion of them. The sample lists more than 150,000 clones, 70% to 90% occurring once. The receptor was derived from a young man in good health and CMV-seronegative. The chain recombines TRBV2 with TRBJ2-1; D perhaps matches TRBD1 (5 bases). Sequenced sample: PBMCs. The CDR3 nucleotides are TGTGCCAGCTCTAGAAGGGGTAATGACAATGAGCAGTTCTTC. It encodes CASSRRGNDNEQFF.